This TCR beta chain was found in a study of identical twins. Study findings and constraints: Alpha sequences out of frame and shared by twins had excess low generation probability. Partly confounded zero-insertion analyses could result from invariant MAIT and iNKT cells.

This CDR3 region has 16 residues. Trimming cost V 6 bases and J 8 bases; bases outside gene matches: 15. A universal primer site was incorporated via template switching, and the cDNA contained unique molecular identifiers. MiXCR, run by TCRdb on the 5' RACE reads, gives a single entry per CDR3 protein. The table includes 250,000 or so distinct CDR3 sequences, roughly 7% detected once. This clonotype was counted many times. Its antigen remains unknown. Separately, the same data were catalogued under a study of yellow fever vaccine responses in identical twins. That work contributes: Convergence reportedly seemed to mark part of the twins' vaccine T cell response, with personalization marking the rest.

Sequencing was performed on memory (CD45RO+) T cells sorted from blood. The TCR originated in a woman aged 18-29 years in good health. The rearrangement links TRBV12-3 or TRBV12-4 to TRBJ2-1, with TRBD2 identical over 8 bases. The CDR3 DNA reads as TGTGCCAGCAGACCCGACTCGGCAGCGGGAGCCCATGAGCAGTTCTTC. This sequence encodes CASRPDSAAGAHEQFF.